This T cell receptor (beta chain) derives from a study of T cell responses to AZD1222 COVID-19 vaccine. Across the whole study: It was second doses at about 4 or about 12 weeks that were pooled. Findings of the study overall: Only a handful of individuals given AZD1222 were seropositive at baseline. Donor demographics were predominantly white British with a female majority; clonal diversity may be underestimated.

The protocol was immunoSEQ multiplex PCR, while the TCRdb copy is restricted to in-frame clones and leaves out a portion. The table has about 92,000 clones, over 80% seen once. Trimming removed 0 bases from V and 2 bases from J; junction bases left unmatched: 2. This CDR3 contains 15 residues. The germline V gene has CDR1 SGHTA and CDR2 FQGTGA. Concerning this clone: No antigen is known for it.

V usage is TRBV7-3 and J usage is TRBJ2-3; 7 nucleotides match TRBD2. Sample: peripheral blood, taken on day 0 of AZD1222 vaccination. This receptor was identified in an adult in good health. The CDR3 region is CASSLTGTNTDTQYF. The CDR3, as DNA: TGTGCCAGCAGCTTAACCGGGACTAACACAGATACGCAGTATTTT.